Given below is one T cell receptor beta chain in context. Its specificity is not known. Sequencing used immunoSEQ multiplex PCR; TCRdb keeps in-frame clones, though not all of them. The table includes about 45,000 clones, approximately 72% detected once. Germline assignment: CDR1 KGHDR and CDR2 SFDVKD. V shed 9 bases, J shed 4 bases, and the junction held 8 bases outside the gene matches. The CDR3 is 14 residues long. With approximately ten days of culture completed, CD4+ T cells were isolated. Every participant took two doses of the BNT162b2 or mRNA-1273 vaccine. The data were obtained in a study of vaccination effects on CD4 cells after COVID-19. Overall study: Post-vaccine sampling took place a median of 72 days after the second dose.

Study-level points and caveats: From healthy vaccinees, only 1 of 255 vaccine-induced clones also reacted to common cold coronaviruses.

Sequenced material: CD4+ T cells from PBMCs cultured without peptide, taken after COVID-19 vaccination. The chain combines TRBV24-1 with TRBJ2-5; 9 nucleotides agree with TRBD1. The TCR originated in a human donor who received a COVID-19 vaccine. The DNA of the CDR3 is TGTGCCACCTCAGTTACAGGGGGCGGAGAGACCCAGTACTTC. Its translation is CATSVTGGGETQYF.